Listed below are T cell receptor beta chains from one sample, sequenced in a study of blood T cells in healthy people across ages. Each CDR3 protein gets one entry after TCRdb re-called the 5' RACE reads with MiXCR. This table has about 540,000 distinct CDR3 sequences, approximately 25% appearing once. The sample was also reused in another study, on T cells of mothers and their children.

Source material: blood. These receptors originate from a boy between 10 and 17 years old in good health. CDR3s include the opening cysteine and the closing phenylalanine or tryptophan. D genes are given only for firm matches. Only some rows state a clone size, as once, few, many or a class for expanded clones.

>.|few|TRBV6-1|TRBJ2-5
CASSVLVGGDQETQYF
TGTGCCAGCAGTGTGCTTGTGGGGGGCGACCAAGAGACCCAGTACTTC
>.|.|TRBV19|TRBJ2-1
CARRQSSYNEQFF
TGTGCTAGGCGACAGAGCTCCTACAATGAGCAGTTCTTC
>TRBD2|.|TRBV18|TRBJ2-1
CASSPPGTSEYNEQFF
TGTGCCAGCTCACCTCCCGGGACTAGCGAATACAATGAGCAGTTCTTC
>.|.|TRBV12-3/TRBV12-4|TRBJ2-3
CASSPLGGVTDAQYF
TGTGCCAGCAGTCCCCTAGGAGGGGTCACAGATGCGCAGTATTTT
>.|few|TRBV12-3/TRBV12-4|TRBJ1-6
CASSFNSPNSPLHF
TGTGCCAGCAGTTTCAACAGTCCAAATTCACCCCTCCACTTT
>.|few|TRBV6-4|TRBJ2-6
CASSDGGSSGANVLTF
TGTGCCAGCAGTGACGGGGGGAGCTCTGGGGCCAACGTCCTGACTTTC
>.|.|TRBV12-3/TRBV12-4|TRBJ2-4
CASEGFGKNIQYF
TGTGCCAGCGAGGGGTTTGGCAAAAACATTCAGTACTTC
>.|.|TRBV20-1|TRBJ2-7
CSANTGEGTYEQYF
TGCAGTGCCAACACGGGGGAGGGGACATACGAGCAGTACTTC
>TRBD2|many|TRBV7-2|TRBJ2-7
CASSLLAGDSYEQYF
TGTGCCAGCAGCCTTCTAGCGGGAGACTCCTACGAGCAGTACTTC
>.|.|TRBV20-1|TRBJ1-6
CSARRSGPNSPLHF
TGCAGTGCTAGGAGGTCTGGGCCAAATTCACCCCTCCACTTT
>.|.|TRBV6-6|TRBJ2-3
CASSYLGLRTDTQYF
TGTGCCAGCAGCTACTTGGGTCTACGCACAGATACGCAGTATTTT
>.|.|TRBV7-3|TRBJ2-2
CASSLDMKTGELFF
TGTGCCAGCAGCTTAGATATGAAAACCGGGGAGCTGTTTTTT
>.|.|TRBV20-1|TRBJ2-5
CSAREGRRYQETQYF
TGCAGTGCTAGAGAAGGCAGGAGGTACCAAGAGACCCAGTACTTC
>.|.|TRBV20-1|TRBJ1-5
CSARKGSYQPQHF
TGCAGTGCTAGGAAGGGGTCCTATCAGCCCCAGCATTTT
>.|.|TRBV5-1|TRBJ2-3
CASSLIQQGATQYF
TGCGCCAGCAGCTTGATCCAACAGGGAGCTACGCAGTATTTT
>.|few|TRBV28|TRBJ2-1
CASSLMGRLEQFF
TGTGCCAGCAGTTTAATGGGCCGCTTGGAGCAGTTCTTC
>.|.|TRBV4-3|TRBJ2-7
CASSQDLGEIRSISYEQYF
TGCGCCAGCAGCCAAGATCTAGGAGAGATCCGAAGTATCTCCTACGAGCAGTACTTC
>TRBD2|.|TRBV7-2|TRBJ2-3
CASSPDRLAGGDTQYF
TGTGCCAGCAGCCCAGACCGACTAGCGGGGGGGGATACGCAGTATTTT
>.|.|TRBV12-3/TRBV12-4|TRBJ1-1
CASTQGRRNTEAFF
TGTGCCAGCACCCAGGGGCGGCGCAACACTGAAGCTTTCTTT
>.|.|TRBV4-2|TRBJ1-1
CASSPPMTGLNTEAFF
TGTGCCAGCAGCCCCCCCATGACAGGACTGAACACTGAAGCTTTCTTT
>.|.|TRBV27|TRBJ2-5
CASSPRSSGVETQYF
TGTGCCAGCAGTCCAAGGTCCTCGGGAGTTGAGACCCAGTACTTC
>.|few|TRBV4-1|TRBJ2-1
CASSQDVVINEQFF
TGCGCCAGCAGCCAAGATGTAGTGATCAATGAGCAGTTCTTC
>.|.|TRBV4-1|TRBJ1-5
CASSHAPGDLNTNQPQHF
TGCGCCAGCAGCCATGCCCCAGGGGACCTAAATACCAATCAGCCCCAGCATTTT
>.|many|TRBV4-2|TRBJ2-1
CASSQGTRENNEQFF
TGTGCCAGCAGCCAGGGGACCCGTGAGAACAATGAGCAGTTCTTC
>.|few|TRBV27|TRBJ2-3
CASSLGAALTDTQYF
TGTGCCAGCAGTTTAGGAGCGGCCCTCACAGATACGCAGTATTTT
>.|many|TRBV12-3/TRBV12-4|TRBJ2-1
CASTLDRSSYNEQFF
TGTGCCAGCACCCTGGACAGAAGCTCCTACAATGAGCAGTTCTTC